This T cell receptor beta chain was documented in a study of T-cell reconstitution after alpha-beta-depleted transplantation in children. TCRbeta library construction was performed incorporating unique molecular identifiers. TCRdb re-analysed the PCR reads in MiXCR, keeping a single row per CDR3 protein. The data show hundreds of thousands of distinct CDR3 sequences, with 10% seen just once and less than 5% held by the top ten. V gave up 0 bases and J gave up 3 bases, with 11 bases separating them. This CDR3 region has 15 residues. Looked up from germline, CDR1 is SEHNR and CDR2 is FQNEAQ (reference sequence).

Sequenced material: PBMCs from the stem cell graft donor, taken from the stem cell graft. The TCR originated in a human donor who donated a stem cell graft to a child with acute myeloid leukemia. The chain recombines TRBV7-9 with TRBJ1-1; D might be TRBD1 (6 bases). The chain's CDR3 is CASSLARGGDTEAFF. In DNA, the CDR3 is TGTGCCAGCAGCTTAGCCAGGGGAGGGGACACTGAAGCTTTCTTT.